The 28 T cell receptor beta chains reported below all come from one sample, sequenced in a study of identical twins. TCRdb redid the calling of the 5' RACE reads with MiXCR, one entry per CDR3 protein. The repertoire consists of some 1,600,000 distinct CDR3 sequences, with about 31% occurring once and the leading ten covering under 0.35%. Sample: cord blood. The source is a newborn girl in good health.

The genes are TRBV6-2 or TRBV6-3 and TRBJ2-7; D is possibly TRBD2 (7 bases). V gave up 0 bases and J gave up 1 base, with 13 bases separating them. The CDR3 length is 16 residues. CDR1 and CDR2 (germline): MNHEY, SVGEGT. The DNA for the CDR3 is TGTGCCAGCAGTTACTCACCACAGGGAGGGTCCTACGAGCAGTACTTC. Amino acids: CASSYSPQGGSYEQYF.

The chain joins TRBV12-3 or TRBV12-4 to TRBJ2-2, with a possible D match to TRBD2 (6 bases). V was shortened by 6 bases and J by 2 bases, with 13 bases between the two germline ends. The CDR3 sequence is 15 residues long. The CDR3 here is CASSKFSGNTGELFF. The CDR3 nucleotides are TGTGCCAGCAGCAAATTTAGCGGAAACACCGGGGAGCTGTTTTTT.

This clonotype was counted many times. The CDR3 is CATSTGLPSYEQYF. DNA for the CDR3: TGTGCCACCAGCACTGGACTTCCTTCCTACGAGCAGTACTTC. The rearrangement uses TRBV15 and TRBJ2-7, with D perhaps TRBD2 (5 bases). This CDR3 is 14 amino acids long. Between the trimmed V and J ends, which lost 4 bases and 1 base, there was a span of 11 bases. Per germline, CDR1 LNHNV and CDR2 YYDKDF (reference sequence).

This clonotype was counted only a few times. This sequence joins TRBV2 and TRBJ2-3; D is unclear. The ends were cut back, 4 bases at V and 4 bases at J, with 9 bases in the middle. The CDR3 extends over 13 amino acids. CDR1 is SNHLY and CDR2 is FYNNEI in the germline V gene. The CDR3 is CASSAWVADTQYF. In nucleotides, the CDR3 is TGTGCCAGCAGTGCTTGGGTAGCAGATACGCAGTATTTT.

This sequence joins TRBV5-1 and TRBJ2-4; 8 nucleotides line up with TRBD2. The CDR3 loop spans 15 amino acids. CDR1 is SGHRS and CDR2 is YFSETQ in the germline V gene. The ends lost 4 bases at V and 3 bases at J; junction bases unmatched: 6. The DNA for the CDR3 is TGCGCCAGCAGCCCGTCCGGGGGGGTCAAAAACATTCAGTACTTC. It encodes CASSPSGGVKNIQYF.

The chain uses TRBV6-2 or TRBV6-3 and TRBJ2-3; D is perhaps TRBD1 (5 bases). CDR1 MNHEY and CDR2 SVGEGT come from the germline V gene. CDR3 size: 16 residues. Trimming left V 2 bases short and J 0 bases short, with 12 bases between. CDR3 nucleotides: TGTGCCAGCAGTTACGGGGCGGTAGGGAGCACAGATACGCAGTATTTT. It translates to CASSYGAVGSTDTQYF.

The sample holds a few counts of this clonotype. The J gene is TRBJ2-5, the V gene TRBV5-1; the match to TRBD1 covers 7 bases. This CDR3 contains 16 residues. J gave up 2 bases and V 1 base, and 8 bases lay outside the gene matches. Germline V gives CDR1 SGHRS, CDR2 YFSETQ. This CDR3 reads CASSLWGTDPQETQYF. Here the CDR3 DNA reads TGCGCCAGCAGCTTGTGGGGGACAGATCCACAAGAGACCCAGTACTTC.

The chain employs TRBV11-2 and TRBJ2-1, with TRBD2 matching over 8 bases. The CDR3 has 14 amino acids. V dropped 5 bases and J dropped 8; count of bases not matched to a gene: 8. Germline loops: CDR1 SGHAT, CDR2 FQNNGV. In DNA form, the CDR3 reads TGTGCCAGCAGCCCCCGGACTAGCAGGGATGAGCAGTTCTTC. This encodes CASSPRTSRDEQFF.

CDR3 sequence: CASSQAGGFYNEQFF. In DNA, the CDR3 is TGTGCCAGCAGCCAAGCGGGGGGCTTTTACAATGAGCAGTTCTTC. V and J are TRBV4-2 and TRBJ2-1; D is perhaps TRBD2 (7 bases). The CDR3 contains 15 residues. V lost 1 base, J lost 4 bases, and 11 bases lay in between. Germline V gene sequence: CDR1 LGHNA, CDR2 YNFKEQ.

V is TRBV20-1 and J is TRBJ1-4; D call uncertain. Per the germline V gene, CDR1 is DFQATT and CDR2 is SNEGSKA (reference sequence). The CDR3 runs to 13 residues. Trimming took off 1 base at V and 6 bases at J, with 9 bases between the two ends. CDR3 nucleotides: TGCAGTGCTAGAGCTCTGAGAGATGAAAAACTGTTTTTT. It codes for CSARALRDEKLFF.

The chain couples TRBV5-1 to TRBJ2-4; D gene ambiguous. This CDR3 is built from 17 residues. Trimming cost V 4 bases and J 0 bases, with 17 bases left between them. Germline assignment: CDR1 SGHRS and CDR2 YFSETQ. In nucleotides, the CDR3 is TGCGCCAGCAGCCCTAAGGACGCCCTTCTAGCCAAAAACATTCAGTACTTC. This encodes CASSPKDALLAKNIQYF.

The chain carries TRBV12-3 or TRBV12-4 and TRBJ2-7; D possibly corresponds to TRBD2 (5 bases). Trimming took 7 bases from V and 6 from J, leaving 16 bases between them. CDR3 length equals 13 residues. As DNA, the CDR3 is TGTGCCAGCACCCCGGGGTTTTTTGGCGAGCAGTACTTC. As protein: CASTPGFFGEQYF.

The chain recombines TRBV24-1 with TRBJ2-2, with TRBD2 identical over 14 bases. Germline values: CDR1 KGHDR, CDR2 SFDVKD. V shed 6 bases and J 4 bases; nucleotides not matched to a gene: 6. CDR3 length equals 17 residues. CDR3: CATSRLAGGPSTGELFF. The CDR3 coding sequence is TGTGCCACCAGTCGACTAGCGGGGGGGCCGAGCACCGGGGAGCTGTTTTTT.

This clonotype was counted only a few times. This chain connects TRBV5-1 to TRBJ1-1, with D unresolved. Trimming left V 1 base short and J 1 base short, with 8 bases between. The CDR3 length is 14 residues. Germline CDR1 and CDR2: SGHRS and YFSETQ. CDR3 loop: CASSLLTANTEAFF. CDR3 in DNA: TGCGCCAGCAGCTTGTTGACGGCGAACACTGAAGCTTTCTTT.

To note about this clonotype: An end of the junction differs from the germline gene, which may be a read error. The chain carries TRBV5-1 and TRBJ2-3; tentative D call: TRBD1 (5 bases). This CDR3 comprises 17 residues. Per germline, CDR1 SGHRS and CDR2 YFSETQ. The CDR3 is CASSSVPQGFSTDAQYF. CDR3 DNA: TGCGCCAGCAGCTCTGTTCCCCAGGGATTTAGCACAGATGCGCAGTATTTT.

This chain uses TRBV5-1 with TRBJ2-5; TRBD2 aligns across 10 bases. Germline CDR1 and CDR2: SGHRS and YFSETQ. The CDR3 is 14 amino acids. The ends lost 4 bases at V and 4 bases at J; junction bases unmatched: 4. In nucleotides, the CDR3 is TGCGCCAGCAGCCATACTAGCGGGGCAGAGACCCAGTACTTC. Its protein product is CASSHTSGAETQYF.

On this clonotype: At one boundary the junction diverges from the germline segment, which might be a read error. The chain employs TRBV7-7 and TRBJ2-1; 9 positions agree with TRBD2. The CDR3 covers 16 residues. Looked up from germline, CDR1 is SSHAT and CDR2 is FNYEAQ (reference sequence). The CDR3 loop is CASSLEVSGSYNEQFF. CDR3 DNA: TGTGCTAGCAGCTTAGAGGTTAGCGGGAGCTACAATGAGCAGTTCTTC.

This clonotype has a handful of counts. The chain joins TRBV4-2 to TRBJ1-4, with D uncertain. CDR3 size: 15 residues. Looked up from germline, CDR1 is LGHNA and CDR2 is YNFKEQ. V was cut by 1 base and J by 0 bases, with 6 bases left in between. The chain's CDR3 is CASSQGAATNEKLFF. The CDR3 DNA reads as TGTGCCAGCAGCCAAGGAGCAGCAACTAATGAAAAACTGTTTTTT.

This clonotype was picked up a small number of times. The V and J genes are TRBV20-1 and TRBJ2-5; 7 bases map to TRBD1. J was trimmed by 4 bases and V by 5 bases; bases with no gene match: 4. The CDR3 length is 12 residues. The V gene's germline CDR1 is DFQATT and CDR2 SNEGSKA (reference sequence). CDR3 region: CSAQRQGETQYF. CDR3 DNA sequence: TGCAGTGCTCAGAGACAGGGAGAGACCCAGTACTTC.

This clonotype has only a few counts. This sequence joins TRBV6-5 and TRBJ2-3; D is perhaps TRBD1 (5 bases). The CDR3 is made up of 17 amino acids. Germline CDR1 reads MNHEY; CDR2 reads SVGAGI. Trimming stripped 0 bases from V and 1 base from J, with 14 bases between. CDR3 sequence: CASSYSIGLGGTDTQYF. CDR3 bases: TGTGCCAGCAGTTACTCGATAGGGTTAGGGGGCACAGATACGCAGTATTTT.

There are many counts of this clonotype. The chain joins TRBV7-2 to TRBJ1-2; 8 bases match TRBD1. The CDR3 runs 13 residues. Germline-derived CDR1 and CDR2 are SGHTA and FQGNSA. Losses at the gene ends were 8 bases for V and 8 bases for J; bases not matched to a gene: 10. The CDR3 protein is CASRRQGIEGYTF. The CDR3 coding sequence is TGTGCCAGCCGCCGACAGGGGATAGAAGGCTACACCTTC.

The chain uses TRBV12-3 or TRBV12-4 and TRBJ2-2; 8 nucleotides match TRBD2. With 5 bases clipped from V and 1 base from J, the junction kept 3 bases outside the gene matches. There are 15 residues in the CDR3. The CDR3 DNA is TGTGCCAGCAGTGGGACTAGTCGGAACACCGGGGAGCTGTTTTTT. This sequence encodes CASSGTSRNTGELFF.

The V call is TRBV5-1, the J call TRBJ2-3; TRBD1 is a possible D gene (6 bases). Trimming took 4 bases from V and 0 from J, leaving 18 bases between them. The CDR3 is made up of 17 amino acids. Germline V lookup: CDR1 SGHRS, CDR2 YFSETQ. In nucleotides, the CDR3 is TGCGCCAGCAGCACGTTCCTACAGGGAGCAAGCACAGATACGCAGTATTTT. As protein: CASSTFLQGASTDTQYF.

This clonotype was recorded at least ten times. The V and J genes are TRBV7-9 and TRBJ1-5; possible D gene TRBD1, 6 bases. The germline CDR1 and CDR2 sequences are SEHNR and FQNEAQ (reference sequence). Trimming pared 1 base from V and 7 bases from J, leaving 8 bases between. This CDR3 has 13 residues. The chain's CDR3 is CASSLEGGQPQHF. The DNA of the CDR3 is TGTGCCAGCAGCTTAGAAGGGGGACAGCCCCAGCATTTT.

The table lists this clonotype with a few counts. The chain employs TRBV11-2 and TRBJ2-3; the D gene is possibly TRBD2 (6 bases). Germline loops: CDR1 SGHAT, CDR2 FQNNGV. The CDR3 sequence is 16 residues long. Trimming shortened V by 5 bases and J by 5 bases, and 20 bases separated the two germline ends. CDR3 amino acids: CASSPLWGERVDTQYF. The CDR3 DNA reads as TGTGCCAGCAGCCCCCTTTGGGGGGAGAGGGTAGATACGCAGTATTTT.

Only one count was recorded for this clonotype. The chain carries TRBV20-1 and TRBJ1-5; 7 bases match TRBD1. CDR3 size: 14 residues. With 1 base clipped from V and 5 bases from J, the junction kept 5 bases outside the gene matches. Germline V lookup: CDR1 DFQATT, CDR2 SNEGSKA (reference sequence). The CDR3 loop reads CSARVGTGDQPQHF. DNA for the CDR3: TGCAGTGCTAGAGTGGGAACAGGGGATCAGCCCCAGCATTTT.

This clonotype appeared a single time. V usage is TRBV28 and J usage is TRBJ1-2, with D possibly being TRBD1 (5 bases). With 5 bases removed from V and 4 bases from J, the gap between germline ends came to 11 bases. This CDR3 is built from 13 residues. Germline loops: CDR1 MDHEN, CDR2 SYDVKM. CDR3 in amino acids: CASSRGACYGYTF. CDR3 sequence (DNA): TGTGCCAGCAGTCGCGGGGCTTGCTATGGCTACACCTTC.

This chain joins TRBV6-5 and TRBJ2-1, with D unclear. Germline values: CDR1 MNHEY, CDR2 SVGAGI. The CDR3 has 14 amino acids. The V end lost 2 bases, the J end lost 5 bases, and 10 bases lay between the germline ends. The CDR3 sequence is CASSYAHWNNEQFF. CDR3 nucleotide sequence: TGTGCCAGCAGTTACGCCCACTGGAACAATGAGCAGTTCTTC.